This TCR beta chain appears in the sequencing data of a study of radiotherapy plus CTLA-4 blockade in lung cancer. Broader study findings: Blood-borne expansion of tumor-derived TCR clones followed radiotherapy plus ipilimumab.

Chemo-refractory metastatic non-small-cell lung cancer patients underwent focal radiation alongside CTLA-4 blockade with ipilimumab. TCRdb's table, derived via immunoSEQ multiplex PCR, lists solely in-frame clones and lacks some. This sample yields 75,000 to 100,000 clones, of which roughly 79% are seen a single time; about 3% belongs to the top ten. CDR1 and CDR2 from the germline V gene are SGHDT and YYEEEE. This CDR3 is 15 amino acids long. V lost 0 bases, J lost 6 bases, and 8 bases stayed unmatched. To note about this clone: Its specificity is unknown.

This chain connects TRBV5-6 to TRBJ1-1; 7 nucleotides agree with TRBD1. This TCR was recovered from a human donor with non-small cell lung cancer who had a partial response to radiotherapy plus ipilimumab. Some clones in this sample may be carry-over from other donors' samples. This specimen consisted of peripheral blood, obtained from a patient treated with radiotherapy plus ipilimumab. CDR3 nucleotide sequence: TGTGCCAGCAGCTTGGTTGGCAGGGGGTCGTCTGAAGCTTTCTTT. It specifies CASSLVGRGSSEAFF.